This T cell receptor (beta chain) is from a study of T cells in Graves' hyperthyroidism and ophthalmopathy (dated by TCRdb to the late 2010s). General notes on the study: Peripheral blood was sampled at the time of initial diagnosis, prior to any treatment. To identify TCR V-J signatures that set the groups apart, the researchers used a discovery cohort of about a hundred patients, made up of 43 with Graves' ophthalmopathy and 57 with stable Graves' hyperthyroidism. After blood sampling, hyperthyroidism patients were treated with methimazole at a starting dose of 30 mg daily, and ophthalmopathy patients were treated with high-dose intravenous methylprednisolone. For training and testing, the 100 or so patients in the discovery cohort were randomly divided in a 7:3 ratio. The study also compared thyroid tissue and blood T-cell repertoires from more than five Graves' hyperthyroidism patients. An independent validation cohort of 18 to 20 hyperthyroidism patients and 17 patients who later progressed to ophthalmopathy tested prospective prediction of ophthalmopathy. The paper describes TCR Vbeta CDR3 sequencing of about 140 peripheral blood samples, made up of roughly 40 ophthalmopathy patients, approximately 73 hyperthyroidism patients and roughly 17 progressor patients.

Stable Graves' hyperthyroidism was defined as no progression to ophthalmopathy during 18 months of follow-up. The hyperthyroidism patients were between 18 and 65 years old and newly diagnosed, with a disease duration of less than 2 months. The study excluded patients with uncontrolled infections, other autoimmune diseases, pregnancy or lactation. Diagnoses relied on clinical symptoms, serum thyroxine and TRAb, thyroid ultrasound and orbital computed tomography. PBMCs were isolated from more than 9 ml of fresh peripheral blood by Ficoll-Paque density gradient centrifugation. Total RNA was extracted using Trizol reagent, and RNA quality was assessed on an Agilent 2100 Bioanalyzer. Findings and caveats that apply to the study as a whole: No statistical method was used to fix the sample size in advance, and group allocation was not hidden from the investigators. A model built on a 13 V-J signature distinguished ophthalmopathy from stable hyperthyroidism, reaching about 89% sensitivity and around 81% specificity in cross-validation and 80%/75% in testing. In validation, the model predicted progression to ophthalmopathy a median of approximately 6.6 months before onset, with about 67% sensitivity and almost 75% specificity. Blood samples also contained most of the expanded thyroid clonotypes (frequency above 0.001), which suggests that blood repertoires may reflect thyroid immune responses.

The germline V gene encodes CDR1 SGHNT and CDR2 YYREEE (reference sequence). V is clipped by 2 bases and J by 0 bases, and the sequence between their germline boundaries is 12 bases long. The CDR3 runs 15 residues from the cysteine to the phenylalanine. Only CDR3 DNA remains: 45 bases, in frame from the first base. Amplification of TCR beta CDR3 regions was carried out from RNA transcripts. For the first round of RT-PCR on the TCR CDR3, the HTBI primer set was used together with the Qiagen OneStep RT-PCR kit. Libraries were constructed in a second round of multiplex PCR, after which size selection and purification were carried out. Sequencing of the libraries was done on an Illumina HiSeq2000 using paired-end 100 bp reads. The study's processing was this. Raw data were processed with SOAPnuke, discarding reads with adapters, uncalled bases, mean Phred below 15, or no exact constant-primer or identifier match. High-quality paired reads were merged using COPE v1.2.5, and each unique nucleotide sequence was defined as a clonotype. MiTCR v1.1 was used to align clonotypes to the IMGT TRBV, TRBD and TRBJ reference segments. Analysis was restricted to V-J combinations with a frequency above 0.0001, which covered over 98% of repertoires. A TCS score was defined as the ratio of F50 (clonal expansion) to E x V (chaos), with BLOSUM62-based TCRdist applied between CDR3 peptides within each V-J. Welch's t-statistics and random forest reduced around 510 V-J features to 10 to 15, which were used in a naive Bayes classifier (R e1071). The public reads were reprocessed in TCRdb via fastp at Q25 and MiXCR, keeping in-frame beta chains. Here each entry gathers all rows of one CDR3 protein and keeps the most common genes and DNA. TCRdb's processing, not the authors' own work, is the source of the V and J calls. The sample table contains a few hundred thousand distinct CDR3 sequences; only one count was recorded for 15% to 19% of them. Around 7% of the sample rests with the top ten.

This clonotype was counted a few times. Its antigen is not yet known. Base qualities are not recorded, but no much larger clone differs from it by a single base. This sequence originates from a young woman with Graves' hyperthyroidism. The chain employs TRBV5-4 and TRBJ2-7; matching of 5 bases hints at TRBD2 as the D gene. The sequencing input was blood. The CDR3 corresponds to CASSFERISSYEQYF. In nucleotide form, the sequence is TGTGCCAGCAGCTTTGAGCGGATTAGCTCCTACGAGCAGTACTTC.